What follows describes a single T cell receptor beta chain. Its antigen remains undetermined. No clone much larger than this one lies a single base away; base qualities are absent. The entry originates in a study of blood T cells in healthy people across ages (dated by TCRdb to between 2015 and 2017). In terms of the full investigation: In model experiments, template switching captured roughly one uniquely barcoded TCR beta cDNA molecule for every two T cells. For two donors (one aged 18 to 30 and one aged 80 or older), the study analyzed two additional independent replicas of 1 million unique cDNA reads from the same blood draw. The donors were divided into four age groups: young (average about 16 years), middle-aged (over 35), aged (approximately 62) and long-lived (about 80). To avoid experimental bias, donors of different ages were randomly spread across the sequencing lanes. Using deep sequencing normalized with unique cDNA molecular identifiers, the study measured how TCR beta repertoire diversity changes with age. The paper's findings and limits, for the study overall: Since profiling was done on bulk unsorted PBMCs, naive and antigen-experienced compartments could not be conclusively compared. Estimates of total diversity based on one million sequenced T cells were regarded as lower bounds and as underestimates. As age increased, observed TCR beta diversity per million T cells dropped in a roughly linear way, and a significant reduction was already evident by age about 40. Compared with the aged group, more naive CD4+ T cells, fewer expanded clones and increased TCR diversity were shown by the long-lived group, suggesting age selection. Because donor CMV infection status was unknown, age-related changes in expanded clonotypes were potentially confounded. The percentage of naive T cells measured by flow cytometry correlated strongly with observed TCR beta diversity.

Systemically healthy Caucasian individuals from Russia, 39 in total and aged about 6 to 95 years, were included as donors. Each donor gave ten milliliters of peripheral blood, collected into EDTA-treated Vacutainer tubes. PBMCs were isolated by Ficoll-Paque density-gradient centrifugation, with at least 7 million obtained per sample. Total RNA was extracted from PBMCs with Trizol reagent, with at least 5 micrograms obtained per sample. For every donor, flow cytometry on a PBMC aliquot measured the percentage of naive CD45RAhigh/CD27high T cells. Deletion took 2 bases off V and 6 bases off J, with a span of 13 bases between the germline ends. The CDR3 has 15 amino acids, counting the end cysteine and phenylalanine. Just the 45-base CDR3 DNA is kept, in frame starting at base 1. The library was built by means of 5' RACE. Reads for this sample came from an Illumina HiSeq 2500. A second PCR of about 6 to 11 cycles was run with a J-beta primer mix and a sample-barcoded 5' primer. A unique molecular identifier was introduced onto each TCR beta cDNA molecule by a template-switch 5' adaptor carrying 12 random nucleotides. Each sample yielded at least 3 million CDR3-containing paired-end reads. All of the RNA was converted into first-strand cDNA using the Mint cDNA synthesis kit, with a TRBC-specific oligonucleotide serving as the primer. After uracil-DNA glycosylase treatment, a first 18-cycle PCR used universal primers M1SS and BC2_uni_R on all cDNA. For the original study's pipeline: Normalization of each sample was performed by random selection of 1 million high-quality reads, each carrying a distinct molecular identifier. Reads with shared molecular identifiers were discarded instead of being binned into consensus sequences. MiTCR, set to a Q25 quality threshold and the strictest error-elimination algorithm, was used for CDR3 identification, clonotype clustering and error correction. A nonparametric unseen species model using Euler transformation provided a lower-bound estimate of total TCR beta diversity. The raw public data were reprocessed by TCRdb itself: fastp quality trimming at Q25, MiXCR clonotype calling, in-frame beta chains only. Rows with a matching CDR3 protein are joined into one entry that keeps the most common DNA and genes. V and J calls and clone size were set by TCRdb, not the authors. The sample table shows about 1.5 million distinct CDR3 sequences, and approximately 39% are seen once. More than 4% of the sample is taken by the ten largest.

In this chain, TRBV12-3 or TRBV12-4 is recombined with TRBJ1-4; a confident D gene designation cannot be given. This clonotype was sampled from a woman between 18 and 29 years old in good health. Sequencing was carried out using blood. CDR3 sequence: CASSLNRASYEKLFF. The DNA sequence reads TGTGCCAGCAGTTTAAACCGGGCTAGTTATGAAAAACTGTTTTTT.